A single sample gave rise to the 11 T cell receptor beta chains below, sequenced in a study of cytomegalovirus exposure and HLA in healthy donors. PCR was performed using 60 Vbeta and 13 Jbeta primers. Using immunoSEQ multiplex PCR, the repertoire was profiled, and TCRdb retains in-frame clones only, with some absent. In the table there are 90,000 to 150,000 clones, 78% of which are singletons. Sequenced: PBMCs. The receptors here all came from a woman in her twenties or thirties in good health and CMV-seropositive.

The rearrangement links TRBV4-1 to TRBJ1-1; 7 bases align to TRBD1. Losses at the gene ends were 3 bases for V and 5 bases for J; bases not matched to a gene: 9. The CDR3 runs to 15 residues. Per the germline V gene, CDR1 is MGHRA and CDR2 is YSYEKL. For the CDR3, the DNA is TGCGCCAGCAGCCAGGTCGACAGGGAAGGGACTGAAGCTTTCTTT. Translated: CASSQVDREGTEAFF.

The V gene is TRBV2, the J gene TRBJ1-5, with 8 bases matching TRBD1. The length of the CDR3 is 13 residues. The V and J ends lost 6 bases and 9 bases, in that order; junction bases with no gene match: 7. The V gene's germline CDR1 is SNHLY and CDR2 FYNNEI. Here the CDR3 DNA reads TGTGCCAGCAGGGACAGGGTGGCGGGGCCCCAGCATTTT. Its protein product is CASRDRVAGPQHF. The full variable domain, completed using reference TRBV2 and TRBJ1-5, is EPEVTQTPSHQVTQMGQEVILRCVPISNHLYFYWYRQILGQKVEFLVSFYNNEISEKSEIFDDQFSVERPDGSNFTLKIRSTKLEDSAMYFCASRDRVAGPQHFGDGTRLSIL.

This chain joins TRBV9 and TRBJ2-2; D might be TRBD2 (5 bases). Germline values: CDR1 SGDLS, CDR2 YYNGEE. Trimming removed 0 bases at V and 7 bases at J, with 10 bases between. The CDR3 extends over 14 amino acids. CDR3 DNA sequence: TGTGCCAGCAGCGTAGGGGGAGAGGGCGGGGAGCTGTTTTTT. Its translation: CASSVGGEGGELFF.

This sequence joins TRBV10-1 and TRBJ1-5; D unclear. Trimming stripped 3 bases from V and 6 bases from J, with 9 bases between. Germline values: CDR1 WNHNN, CDR2 SYGVQD (reference sequence). The CDR3 is 13 residues long. In nucleotides, the CDR3 is TGCGCCAGCAGTGAAGTGCCGGGTCAGCCCCAGCATTTT. It encodes CASSEVPGQPQHF.

Concerning this clone: The germline gene is not matched at one end of the junction; a read error may be the cause. The gene calls are TRBV2 and TRBJ2-7, with D perhaps matching TRBD1 (6 bases). There are 16 residues in the CDR3. In germline, CDR1 is SNHLY, CDR2 FYNNEI. The DNA for the CDR3 is TGTGCCAGCAGAGAAGTAGTAGGCACAGGGACCTACGAGCAGTACTTC. Amino acid sequence: CASREVVGTGTYEQYF.

This clone was counted a few times. This chain connects TRBV4-2 to TRBJ2-7; D not certain. Per the germline V gene, CDR1 is LGHNA and CDR2 is YNFKEQ. V was pared by 0 bases and J by 1 base, with 13 bases between. This CDR3 comprises 16 residues. The CDR3 sequence is CASSQDSSSGSYEQYF. The CDR3 DNA reads as TGTGCCAGCAGCCAAGATAGTTCGTCAGGTTCCTACGAGCAGTACTTC.

The table lists this clone with a count of one. CDR3 sequence (DNA): TGCGCCAGCAGACAGACAGGGGGGCACATGAACACTGAAGCTTTCTTT. Its translation is CASRQTGGHMNTEAFF. The J gene is TRBJ1-1, the V gene TRBV5-1; 9 bases align to TRBD1. The CDR3 covers 16 residues. Germline V gene data show CDR1 as SGHRS and CDR2 as YFSETQ. The V segment lost 5 bases and the J segment 0 bases; nucleotides outside the gene matches: 8.

The chain joins TRBV6-7 to TRBJ2-2, with D possibly matching TRBD1 (6 bases). TRBV6-7 is sorted into the ORF group, with uncertain function. This CDR3 spans 17 amino acids. Trimming cost V 6 bases and J 4 bases, with 21 bases left between them. As DNA, the CDR3 is TGTGCCAGCAGCCCCGAGGACAGCAGCTCATGCACCGGGGAGCTGTTTTTT. This sequence encodes CASSPEDSSSCTGELFF.

The V call is TRBV28, the J call TRBJ1-1; 8 positions match TRBD1. Trimming cost V 5 bases and J 1 base; bases outside gene matches: 12. Germline V gene sequence: CDR1 MDHEN, CDR2 SYDVKM. This CDR3 spans 17 amino acids. This CDR3 reads CASSPYQGAAKNTEAFF. As DNA, the CDR3 is TGTGCCAGCAGTCCTTACCAGGGGGCGGCGAAGAACACTGAAGCTTTCTTT.

Comments on this clone: Germline and junction disagree at one end, which may indicate a read error. The chain couples TRBV9 to TRBJ2-1; D is perhaps TRBD1 (6 bases). Germline V gene sequence: CDR1 SGDLS, CDR2 YYNGEE. The CDR3 loop spans 17 amino acids. The CDR3, as DNA: TGTGCCAGCAGCGTAGTGGACAGCTTGAGCTCCTACAATGGGCAGTTCTTC. Translation: CASSVVDSLSSYNGQFF.

This CDR3 is CASSSLAGISYNEQFF. CDR3 nucleotides: TGTGCCAGCAGCTCTCTAGCGGGCATCTCCTACAATGAGCAGTTCTTC. V gene TRBV7-6 combines with J gene TRBJ2-1; TRBD2 aligns across 8 bases. The CDR3 has 16 amino acids. J was trimmed by 0 bases and V by 4 bases; bases with no gene match: 5. Germline lookup yields CDR1 SGHVS and CDR2 FNYEAQ.